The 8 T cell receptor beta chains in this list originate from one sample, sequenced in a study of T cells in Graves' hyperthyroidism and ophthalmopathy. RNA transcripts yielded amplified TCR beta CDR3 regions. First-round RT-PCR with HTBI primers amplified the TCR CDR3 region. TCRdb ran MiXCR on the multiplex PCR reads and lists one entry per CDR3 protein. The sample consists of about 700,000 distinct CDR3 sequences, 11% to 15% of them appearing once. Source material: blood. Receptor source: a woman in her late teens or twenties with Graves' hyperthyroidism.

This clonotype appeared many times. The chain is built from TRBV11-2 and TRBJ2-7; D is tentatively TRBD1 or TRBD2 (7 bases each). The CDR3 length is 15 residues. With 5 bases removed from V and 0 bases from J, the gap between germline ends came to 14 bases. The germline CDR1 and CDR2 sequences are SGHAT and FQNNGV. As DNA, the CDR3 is TGTGCCAGCAGCCCCCAGGGGGGGCTCTCCTACGAGCAGTACTTC. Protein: CASSPQGGLSYEQYF.

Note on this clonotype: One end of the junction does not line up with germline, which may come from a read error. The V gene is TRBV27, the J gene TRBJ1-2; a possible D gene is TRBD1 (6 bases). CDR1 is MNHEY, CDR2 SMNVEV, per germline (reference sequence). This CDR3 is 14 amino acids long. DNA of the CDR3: TGTGCCAGCAGTTCAATAGGACAGATCTATGCCTACACCTTC. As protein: CASSSIGQIYAYTF.

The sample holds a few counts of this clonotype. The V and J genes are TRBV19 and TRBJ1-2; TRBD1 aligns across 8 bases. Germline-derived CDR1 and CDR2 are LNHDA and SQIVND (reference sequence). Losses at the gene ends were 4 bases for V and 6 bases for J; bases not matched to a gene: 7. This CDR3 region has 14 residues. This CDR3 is CASSNPGGRNGYTF. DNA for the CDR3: TGTGCCAGTAGTAATCCAGGGGGCAGGAATGGCTACACCTTC.

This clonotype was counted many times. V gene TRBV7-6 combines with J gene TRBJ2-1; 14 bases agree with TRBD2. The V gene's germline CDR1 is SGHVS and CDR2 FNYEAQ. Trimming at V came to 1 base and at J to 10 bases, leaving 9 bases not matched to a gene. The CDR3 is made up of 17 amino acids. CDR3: CASSLGIPGLAGAEQFF. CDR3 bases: TGTGCCAGCAGCTTAGGGATTCCGGGACTAGCGGGAGCGGAGCAGTTCTTC.

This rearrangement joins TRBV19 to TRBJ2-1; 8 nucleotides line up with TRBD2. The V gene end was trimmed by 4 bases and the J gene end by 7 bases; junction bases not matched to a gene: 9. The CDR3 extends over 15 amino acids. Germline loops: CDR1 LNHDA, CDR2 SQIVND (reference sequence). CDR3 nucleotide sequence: TGTGCCAGTAGTAAGACGGGGGGGGTTTTGAATGAGCAGTTCTTC. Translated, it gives CASSKTGGVLNEQFF.

Here the CDR3 DNA reads TGTGCCAGCAGTTACCCCTGGGACAGGGCCTTTACCGAGCAGTACTTC. Encoded protein: CASSYPWDRAFTEQYF. The genes are TRBV6-5 and TRBJ2-7; TRBD1 matches at 9 bases. Germline V gene sequence: CDR1 MNHEY, CDR2 SVGAGI. J gave up 6 bases and V 2 bases, and 11 bases lay outside the gene matches. The CDR3 has 16 residues.

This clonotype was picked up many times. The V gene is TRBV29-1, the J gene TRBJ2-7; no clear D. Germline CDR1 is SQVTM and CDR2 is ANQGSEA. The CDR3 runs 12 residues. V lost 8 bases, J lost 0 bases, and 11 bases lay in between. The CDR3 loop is CSYVTSSYEQYF. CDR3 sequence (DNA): TGCAGCTATGTGACAAGCTCCTACGAGCAGTACTTC.

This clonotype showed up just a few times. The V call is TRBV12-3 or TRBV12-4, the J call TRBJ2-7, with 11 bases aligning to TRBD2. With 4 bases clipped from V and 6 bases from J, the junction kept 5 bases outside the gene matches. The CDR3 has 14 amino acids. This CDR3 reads CASSSTSGSIEQYF. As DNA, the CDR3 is TGTGCCAGCAGTTCTACTAGCGGGAGCATCGAGCAGTACTTC.